This entry lists 5 T cell receptor beta chains sequenced from one sample in a study of T cell responses to AZD1222 COVID-19 vaccine. The table came from immunoSEQ multiplex PCR; TCRdb's copy has only in-frame clones and leaves some out. The table has some 64,000 clones, 65% to 85% seen once; the top ten hold around 6.6%. The specimen comprised peripheral blood, sampled on day 0 of AZD1222 vaccination. These receptors were collected from an adult in good health.

This clone showed up just once. The chain combines TRBV27 with TRBJ1-5, with TRBD1 as a possible D gene (5 bases). The CDR3 has 13 amino acids. Germline CDR1 is MNHEY and CDR2 is SMNVEV (reference sequence). The V and J ends lost 4 bases and 7 bases respectively, with 11 bases between them. CDR3 sequence reads: CASSWGRGQPQHF. The DNA for the CDR3 is TGTGCCAGCAGTTGGGGGAGGGGACAGCCCCAGCATTTT.

V gene TRBV19 combines with J gene TRBJ1-5; the match to TRBD1 covers 7 bases. The CDR3 covers 16 residues. With V trimmed by 2 bases and J by 7 bases, 11 bases remained unmatched. Germline CDR1 reads LNHDA; CDR2 reads SQIVND (reference sequence). The CDR3 sequence is CASSISGTAAGQPQHF. The CDR3 region has the DNA TGTGCCAGTAGTATATCCGGGACAGCCGCGGGGCAGCCCCAGCATTTT.

The rearrangement links TRBV6-5 to TRBJ2-7, with D unclear. Germline CDR1 is MNHEY and CDR2 is SVGAGI. The CDR3 covers 14 residues. Trimming took off 2 bases at V and 7 bases at J, with 15 bases between the two ends. For the CDR3, the DNA is TGTGCCAGCAGTTACGTTCGCAGGCCTGAAGAGCAGTACTTC. Amino acid sequence: CASSYVRRPEEQYF.

This clone was observed a few times. The rearrangement uses TRBV10-1 and TRBJ2-5, with TRBD2 matching 15 bases. Germline CDR1 WNHNN, CDR2 SYGVQD (reference sequence). V was pared by 4 bases and J by 1 base, with 4 bases of the junction left unmatched. This CDR3 spans 17 amino acids. The CDR3 here is CASSAGLAGGVQETQYF. The CDR3 DNA is TGCGCCAGCAGTGCAGGACTAGCGGGGGGGGTCCAAGAGACCCAGTACTTC.

CDR3 sequence reads: CASSLMTSGGPHYTGELFF. The CDR3 coding sequence is TGTGCCAGCAGTCTCATGACTAGCGGGGGGCCCCATTACACCGGGGAGCTGTTTTTT. This chain links TRBV27 with TRBJ2-2, with 13 nucleotides matching TRBD2. This CDR3 region has 19 residues. V trimming: 5 bases; J trimming: 3 bases; junction bases outside the gene matches: 12. CDR1 is MNHEY and CDR2 is SMNVEV in the germline V gene (reference sequence).